The sequence of this T cell receptor beta chain was determined in a study of T cell repertoires in cytomegalovirus infection. About the study: CMV epitopes used comprised recently identified HLA-C-restricted ones and well-studied HLA-B-restricted ones. Carrying CMV and the relevant HLA type showed in public TCR beta signatures.

This clonotype was observed many times. Its antigen is undetermined. This CDR3 is built from 15 residues. The ends were cut back, 3 bases at V and 6 bases at J, with 16 bases in the middle. Germline V gene lookup returns CDR1 SGHVS and CDR2 FQNEAQ. Study observations and caveats: Cumulated frequencies of public TCR beta families served to identify carriers of CMV plus the relevant HLA. Within the response measured ex vivo, HLA-C-restricted CMV-specific TCR beta clonotypes were dominant.

One entry per CDR3 protein results from TCRdb running MiXCR on the reads. The sample includes about 700,000 distinct CDR3 sequences, approximately 33% seen only once; the top ten take 15% to 20%. This sequence joins TRBV7-8 and TRBJ2-3, with D perhaps given as TRBD1 or TRBD2 (5 bases each). The sample consisted of cultured PBMCs, taken from culture after CMV antigen stimulation. The receptor was isolated from a human donor in good health (CMV status not recorded). Some clones in this sample may be carry-over from other donors' samples. The CDR3 here is CASSFTRGAADTQYF. The CDR3 DNA is TGTGCCAGCAGCTTCACGAGAGGGGCCGCGGATACGCAGTATTTT.